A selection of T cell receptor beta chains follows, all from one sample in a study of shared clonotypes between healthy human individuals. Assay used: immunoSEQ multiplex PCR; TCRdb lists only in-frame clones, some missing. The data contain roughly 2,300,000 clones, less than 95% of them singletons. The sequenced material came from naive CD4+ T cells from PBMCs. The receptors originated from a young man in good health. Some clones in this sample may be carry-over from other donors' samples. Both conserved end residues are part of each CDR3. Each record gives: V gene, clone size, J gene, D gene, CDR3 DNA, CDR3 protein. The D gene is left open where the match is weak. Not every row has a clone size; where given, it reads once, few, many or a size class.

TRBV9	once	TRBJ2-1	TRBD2	TGTGCCAGCAGCTCAAGTAGCGGGAGGGCCTACAATGAGCAGTTCTTC	CASSSSSGRAYNEQFF
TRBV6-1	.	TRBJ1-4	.	TGTGCCAGCAGTGAAGGGCTTAGGAATGAAAAACTGTTTTTT	CASSEGLRNEKLFF
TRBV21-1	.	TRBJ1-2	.	TGTGCCAGCAGTATTTCCGGGGAAAGGGGCCGAACTAACTATGGCTACACCTTC	CASSISGERGRTNYGYTF
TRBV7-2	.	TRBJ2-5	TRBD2	TGTGCCAGCAGCTGGACTAGCGGGAGACCGGAGACCCAGTACTTC	CASSWTSGRPETQYF
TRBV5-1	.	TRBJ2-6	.	TGCGCCAGCACCTCATGGACCTCTGGGGCCAACGTCCTGACTTTC	CASTSWTSGANVLTF
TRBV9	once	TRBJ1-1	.	TGTGCCAGCAGCGGAGTGAACACTGAAGCTTTCTTT	CASSGVNTEAFF
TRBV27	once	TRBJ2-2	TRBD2	TGTGCCAGCAGGTGGACTAGCCCCACCGGGGAGCTGTTTTTT	CASRWTSPTGELFF
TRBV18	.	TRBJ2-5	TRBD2	TGTGCCAGCTCACCACAATGGGGAGGGGAGGAGACCCAGTACTTC	CASSPQWGGEETQYF
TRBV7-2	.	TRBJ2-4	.	TGTGCCAGCAGCTCAGTGGGGCCTCCCAAAAACATTCAGTACTTC	CASSSVGPPKNIQYF
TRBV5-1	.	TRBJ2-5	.	TGCGCCAGCAGCTTGGTATCGGGGAAAGAGACCCAGTACTTC	CASSLVSGKETQYF
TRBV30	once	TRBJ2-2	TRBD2	TGTGCCTGGAAAAGTAGCGGGTCGAACACCGGGGAGCTGTTTTTT	CAWKSSGSNTGELFF
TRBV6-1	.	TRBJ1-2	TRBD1	TGTGCCAGCATTGGGGACAGCTCCTATGGCTACACCTTC	CASIGDSSYGYTF
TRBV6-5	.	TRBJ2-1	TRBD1	TGTGCCAGCAGTTACGGGACAGGGGGTTACTATGAGCAGTTCTTC	CASSYGTGGYYEQFF
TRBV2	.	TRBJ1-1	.	TGTGCCAGCGAACAGGAGGTGGCCACTGAAGCTTTCTTT	CASEQEVATEAFF
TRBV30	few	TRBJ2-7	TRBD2	TGTGCCTGGAGTGCACTAGCGGGAAAGAGTTTACGCGAGCAGTACTTC	CAWSALAGKSLREQYF
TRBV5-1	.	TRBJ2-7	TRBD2	TGCGCCAGCAGCCCCATCGGGGCGGGAGGGCCCTCGTCCTACGAGCAGTACTTC	CASSPIGAGGPSSYEQYF
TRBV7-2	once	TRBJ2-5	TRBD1	TGTGCCAGCAGCTTACGCCCGGGACAGCCCCAAGAGACCCAGTACTTC	CASSLRPGQPQETQYF
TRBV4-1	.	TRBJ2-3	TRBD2	TGCGCCAGCAGCCAGCGGGAGATAGATACGCAGTATTTT	CASSQREIDTQYF
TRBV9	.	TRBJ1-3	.	TGTGCCAGCAGCGTTTATATCTCTGGAAACACCATATATTTT	CASSVYISGNTIYF
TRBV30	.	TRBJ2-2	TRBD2	TGTGCCTGGAGGACTAGCGGGAGAAGAACCGGGGAGCTGTTTTTT	CAWRTSGRRTGELFF
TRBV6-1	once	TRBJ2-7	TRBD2	TGTGCCAGCAGTGAAGCGCGGCTAGCGGGGTACTCCTACGAGCAGTACTTC	CASSEARLAGYSYEQYF
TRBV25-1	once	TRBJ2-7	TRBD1	TGTGCCAGCAGTGAACGTCGACAGGGGGCATACCGGGAGCAGTACTTC	CASSERRQGAYREQYF
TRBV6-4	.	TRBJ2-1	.	TGTGCCAGCAGTGTAGGGCGGGCGTCCTACAATGAGCAGTTCTTC	CASSVGRASYNEQFF
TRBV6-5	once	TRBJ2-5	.	TGTGCCAGCAGTTACTCGGGCAGGGGAACTCAAGAGACCCAGTACTTC	CASSYSGRGTQETQYF
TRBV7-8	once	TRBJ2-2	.	TGTGCCAGCAGCTACCAGGGATCGGACACCGGGGAGCTGTTTTTT	CASSYQGSDTGELFF
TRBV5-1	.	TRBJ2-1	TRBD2	TGCGCCAGCAGCCCGGGACTAGCGGATGACAATGAGCAGTTCTTC	CASSPGLADDNEQFF
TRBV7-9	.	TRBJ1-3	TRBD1	TGTGCCAGCAGTCCCCGGCAGGGGGCTATTGGAAACACCATATATTTT	CASSPRQGAIGNTIYF
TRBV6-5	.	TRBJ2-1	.	TGTGCCAGCAGTTACGGCGCTGGGTCCTACAATGAGCAGTTCTTC	CASSYGAGSYNEQFF
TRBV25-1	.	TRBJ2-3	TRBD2	TGTGCCAGCACCGGTTCTAGCGGGAGCACAGATACGCAGTATTTT	CASTGSSGSTDTQYF
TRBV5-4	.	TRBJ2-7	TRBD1	TGTGCCAGCAGCATGCGGACAGGGGGCGACGAGCAGTACTTC	CASSMRTGGDEQYF
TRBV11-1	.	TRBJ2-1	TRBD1	TGTGCCAGCCGCGCCGGGACAGGGGGCGTGGGTGAGCAGTTCTTC	CASRAGTGGVGEQFF
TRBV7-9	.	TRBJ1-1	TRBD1	TGTGCCAGCAGCCTCTTTCGGGACAGGGGTTCTGAAGCTTTCTTT	CASSLFRDRGSEAFF
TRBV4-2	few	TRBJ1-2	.	TGTGCCAGCAGCCAAGATGTAGTGAGCAACTATGGCTACACCTTC	CASSQDVVSNYGYTF
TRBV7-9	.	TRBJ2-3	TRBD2	TGTGCCAGCAGCTTAAATCGAGCGGGAAGAGATACGCAGTATTTT	CASSLNRAGRDTQYF
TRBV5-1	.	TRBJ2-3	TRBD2	TGCGCCAGCACAAGCGGGAGGGCCACAGATACGCAGTATTTT	CASTSGRATDTQYF
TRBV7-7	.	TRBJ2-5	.	TGTGCCAGCAGCATCAGGGGAGGTTTCGAGACCCAGTACTTC	CASSIRGGFETQYF
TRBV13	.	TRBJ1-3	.	TGTGCCAGCAGCTTAGGACTCTCCTCTGGAAACACCATATATTTT	CASSLGLSSGNTIYF
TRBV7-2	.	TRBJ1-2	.	TGTGCCAGCAGCGCTCTGGACAGTTTTTTCTATGGCTACACCTTC	CASSALDSFFYGYTF
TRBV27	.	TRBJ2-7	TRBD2	TGTGCCAGCAGTTTGCGAGGACTAGCGGGAGTTGAGCAGTACTTC	CASSLRGLAGVEQYF
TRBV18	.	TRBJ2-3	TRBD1	TGTGCCAGCTCTAACCAGGGGGCCGGCACAAGGGATACGCAGTATTTT	CASSNQGAGTRDTQYF
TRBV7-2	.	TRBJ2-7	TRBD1	TGTGCCAGCAGCCCTTCGGACAGGGATATCTACGAGCAGTACTTC	CASSPSDRDIYEQYF
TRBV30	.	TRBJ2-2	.	TGTGCCTGGAGCCCCGAGTTTGGGGAGCTGTTTTTT	CAWSPEFGELFF
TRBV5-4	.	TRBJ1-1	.	TGTGCCAGCAGCTTGTCTGAGGGCTGGACTGAAGCTTTCTTT	CASSLSEGWTEAFF
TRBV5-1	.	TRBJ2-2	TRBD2	TGCGCCAGCAGCCCACGGACTAGCGGGAATTCGGGGGAGCTGTTTTTT	CASSPRTSGNSGELFF
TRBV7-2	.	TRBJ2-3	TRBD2	TGTGCCAGCAGCTTATTTAGCGGGACCGGTTACACAGATACGCAGTATTTT	CASSLFSGTGYTDTQYF
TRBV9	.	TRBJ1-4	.	TGTGCCAGCAGCGTAGACAGCATAAATGAAAAACTGTTTTTT	CASSVDSINEKLFF
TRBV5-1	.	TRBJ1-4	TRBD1	TGCGCCAGCAGCCCCATGGACAGGGCGGATAATGAAAAACTGTTTTTT	CASSPMDRADNEKLFF
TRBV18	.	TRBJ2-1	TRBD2	TGTGCCAGCTCACCCGAGGAACTAGCGGGAGTCGAGCAGTTCTTC	CASSPEELAGVEQFF
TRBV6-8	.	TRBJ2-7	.	TGTGCCAGCAGTTACTCGAAAAGCTCCTACGAGCAGTACTTC	CASSYSKSSYEQYF